This T cell receptor beta chain appears in the sequencing data of a study of PD-1 blockade in classical Hodgkin lymphoma. Regarding time point: newly diagnosed, previously untreated cHL patient sample. The V gene end was trimmed by 5 bases and the J gene end by 2 bases; junction bases not matched to a gene: 5. Germline V gene sequence: CDR1 SGHRS, CDR2 YFSETQ. This CDR3 comprises 15 residues. TCRdb's table, derived via immunoSEQ multiplex PCR, lists solely in-frame clones and lacks some. In the table there are tens of thousands of clones, roughly 91% of which are singletons. The sequenced sample was peripheral blood mononuclear cells (PBMCs). V is TRBV5-1 and J is TRBJ2-5; 11 positions agree with TRBD2. This TCR was recovered from a human donor with classical Hodgkin lymphoma. The CDR3 DNA is TGCGCCAGCAGTGGACTAGCGGGCAAGCAAGAGACCCAGTACTTC. Translation: CASSGLAGKQETQYF.